This T cell receptor beta chain derives from a study of cytomegalovirus exposure and HLA in healthy donors. Whole-study findings and limits: After further analysis at a later stage, 15,000 to 20,000 TCR beta sequences were associated with HLA alleles at 0.05 false discovery rate. Later analysis identified a missense DCLRE1C variant that was linked to TCR beta V- and J-gene trimming. The investigators catalogued about 170 TCR beta chains as cytomegalovirus-associated.

CDR1 and CDR2 (germline): LNHDA, SQIVND (reference sequence). The CDR3 extends over 14 amino acids. With V trimmed by 7 bases and J by 10 bases, 10 bases remained unmatched. This clone was picked up one time. Its antigen remains unidentified. The PCR had 60 Vbeta and 13 Jbeta primers. Assay used: immunoSEQ multiplex PCR; TCRdb lists only in-frame clones, some missing. There are about 210,000 clones in the sample; 80% to 90% occur only once, and less than 2% lies in the top ten. V usage is TRBV19 and J usage is TRBJ2-1; 10 positions match TRBD1. This TCR came from a middle-aged man in good health and CMV-seropositive. Specimen: PBMCs. CDR3 sequence (DNA): TGTGCCAGTATCCTTCGACAGGGGGCAGGAGAGCAGTTCTTC. This sequence encodes CASILRQGAGEQFF. Full variable domain (rest looked up from reference TRBV19 and TRBJ2-1): DGGITQSPKYLFRKEGQNVTLSCEQNLNHDAMYWYRQDPGQGLRLIYYSQIVNDFQKGDIAEGYSVSREKKESFPLTVTSAQKNPTAFYLCASILRQGAGEQFFGPGTRLTVL.